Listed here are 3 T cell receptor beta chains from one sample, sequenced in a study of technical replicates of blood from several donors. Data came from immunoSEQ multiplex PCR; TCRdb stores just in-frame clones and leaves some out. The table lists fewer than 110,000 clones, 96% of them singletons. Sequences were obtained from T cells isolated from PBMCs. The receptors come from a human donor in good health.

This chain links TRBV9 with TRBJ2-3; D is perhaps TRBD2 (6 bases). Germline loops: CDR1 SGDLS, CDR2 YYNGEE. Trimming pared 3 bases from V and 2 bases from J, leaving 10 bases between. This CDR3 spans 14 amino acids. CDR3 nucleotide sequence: TGTGCCAGCAGCGCAACTAGCTCCACAGATACGCAGTATTTT. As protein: CASSATSSTDTQYF.

In nucleotides, the CDR3 is TGTGCCAGCAGCCCCAACAGGGTTTCATTGTTGGCAGATACGCAGTATTTT. Amino acid sequence: CASSPNRVSLLADTQYF. The V gene is TRBV14, the J gene TRBJ2-3, with D possibly TRBD1 on 6 matching bases. Germline loops: CDR1 SGHDN, CDR2 FVKESK. The CDR3 has 17 amino acids. Trimming cost V 4 bases and J 4 bases, with 21 bases left between them.

In DNA form, the CDR3 reads TGTGCCAGCAGTTTGAACTACCGACTCACAGATACGCAGTATTTT. Translating gives CASSLNYRLTDTQYF. This chain uses TRBV28 with TRBJ2-3; D is unresolved. The V end was cut by 3 bases, the J end by 2 bases, with 12 bases between. Germline lookup yields CDR1 MDHEN and CDR2 SYDVKM. This CDR3 comprises 15 residues.